The rows below give T cell receptor beta chains drawn from one sample of a study of metastatic and nonmetastatic thyroid tumors. MiXCR reprocessed the PCR reads for TCRdb. Of about 41,000 clones listed, 25% to 30% were seen once; the top ten hold approximately 9.8%. Sequencing input: blood. These TCRs come from a male donor with papillary thyroid cancer or a benign thyroid nodule (not recorded which). Some clones in this sample may be carry-over from other donors' samples. Each CDR3 is given with its conserved first and last residue. The D gene is left open where the match is weak. Clone sizes are given selectively: once, few, many, or a class where the clone is expanded.

clone_size	v_call	cdr3_length	d_call	j_call	cdr3_aa	cdr3_nt
many	TRBV28	12	NA	TRBJ2-7	CASSWGDYEQYF	TGTGCCAGCAGTTGGGGAGACTACGAGCAGTACTTC
many	TRBV6-4	13	NA	TRBJ2-5	CASSDFGSGTQYF	TGTGCCAGCAGTGACTTCGGGAGTGGGACCCAGTACTTC
NA	TRBV5-6	15	NA	TRBJ2-2	CASSPDGMNTGELFF	TGTGCCAGCAGTCCCGACGGGATGAACACCGGGGAGCTGTTTTTT
NA	TRBV6-5	14	NA	TRBJ2-7	CASSYSGDGYDHYF	TGTGCCAGCAGTTATTCCGGGGACGGGTACGATCATTACTTC
many	TRBV18	15	NA	TRBJ2-3	CASSPSGSRTDTQYF	TGTGCCAGCTCACCATCAGGCTCGCGCACAGATACGCAGTATTTT
medium-sized	TRBV6-1	15	TRBD1	TRBJ1-5	CASRGQGPSNQPQHF	TGTGCCAGCAGGGGACAGGGGCCGAGCAATCAGCCCCAGCATTTT
NA	TRBV4-1	17	NA	TRBJ2-3	CASSQDRASSSTDTQYF	TGCGCCAGCAGCCAAGATCGGGCTAGCAGTAGCACAGATACGCAGTATTTT
few	TRBV6-1	13	NA	TRBJ2-1	CATRLVGRNEQFF	TGTGCCACACGACTAGTTGGACGGAATGAGCAGTTCTTC
many	TRBV7-9	14	NA	TRBJ1-1	CASSLGTVNTEAFF	TGTGCCAGCAGCTTAGGGACGGTGAACACTGAAGCTTTCTTT
NA	TRBV19	15	NA	TRBJ1-5	CASSRLAYSNQPQHF	TGTGCCAGTAGCAGGCTCGCTTATAGCAATCAGCCCCAGCATTTT
NA	TRBV20-1	12	NA	TRBJ2-1	CSAPTGFAELFF	TGCAGTGCTCCAACAGGGTTTGCTGAGCTGTTCTTC
few	TRBV10-2	11	NA	TRBJ2-7	CSSSRTCEQYF	TGCTCCAGCAGCAGGACTTGTGAGCAGTACTTC
NA	TRBV2	15	NA	TRBJ1-5	CASRPQGLGNQPQHF	TGTGCCAGCCGACCCCAGGGATTGGGCAATCAGCCCCAGCATTTT
many	TRBV7-6	17	TRBD1	TRBJ2-7	CASSSGQGSGVSYEQYF	TGTGCCAGCAGCTCGGGACAGGGTAGTGGGGTCTCCTACGAGCAGTACTTC
NA	TRBV6-5	18	NA	TRBJ2-2	CASSPHPYSGEYTGELFF	TGTGCCAGCAGCCCGCACCCCTATAGCGGAGAATACACCGGGGAGCTGTTTTTT
many	TRBV2	16	NA	TRBJ1-5	CASSSGTSLKNQPQHF	TGTGCCAGCTCTTCAGGCACGAGCCTGAAGAATCAGCCCCAGCATTTT
NA	TRBV2	19	TRBD2	TRBJ2-3	CASSEQGLAGPLGTDTQYF	TGTGCCAGCAGCGAACAGGGACTAGCGGGCCCCCTGGGGACAGATACGCAGTATTTT
NA	TRBV6-4	16	NA	TRBJ2-6	CASSDSAGSRANVLTF	TGCGCCAGCAGTGACTCAGCGGGCTCTCGCGCCAACGTCCTGACTTTC
few	TRBV5-1	14	NA	TRBJ1-2	CASSLTQGNYGYTF	TGCGCCAGCAGCTTGACACAGGGAAACTATGGCTACACCTTC
few	TRBV12-3/TRBV12-4	11	NA	TRBJ2-1	CASSLTNEQFF	TGTGCCAGCAGTTTAACAAATGAGCAGTTCTTC
NA	TRBV7-9	12	NA	TRBJ2-7	CASAGRCIEQYF	TGTGCCAGCGCGGGGAGGTGCATCGAGCAGTACTTC
few	TRBV6-1	14	TRBD2	TRBJ2-1	CASTASGRGNEQFF	TGTGCCAGCACCGCTAGCGGGAGGGGTAATGAGCAGTTCTTC
many	TRBV7-8	18	TRBD1	TRBJ1-6	CASSPGGRGRAYNSPLHF	TGTGCCAGCAGCCCCGGGGGTAGGGGGCGAGCGTATAATTCACCCCTCCACTTT
few	TRBV15	15	NA	TRBJ1-5	CATSRVYGRVQPQHF	TGTGCCACCAGTAGAGTGTACGGCAGGGTTCAGCCCCAGCATTTT
many	TRBV28	14	NA	TRBJ1-1	CASGQTRGRVEAFF	TGTGCCAGCGGCCAGACAAGAGGGAGAGTTGAAGCTTTCTTT